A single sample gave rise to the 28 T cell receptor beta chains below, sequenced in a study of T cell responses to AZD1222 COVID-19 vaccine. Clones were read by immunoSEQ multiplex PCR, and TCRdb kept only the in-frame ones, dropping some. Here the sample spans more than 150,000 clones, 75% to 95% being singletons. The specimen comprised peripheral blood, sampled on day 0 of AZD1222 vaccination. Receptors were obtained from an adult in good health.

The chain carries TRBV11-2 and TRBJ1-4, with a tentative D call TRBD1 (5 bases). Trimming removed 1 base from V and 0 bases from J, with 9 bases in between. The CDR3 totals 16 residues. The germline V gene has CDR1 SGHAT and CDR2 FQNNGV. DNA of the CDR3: TGTGCCAGCAGCTTAGGACAGTCGACAACTAATGAAAAACTGTTTTTT. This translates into CASSLGQSTTNEKLFF. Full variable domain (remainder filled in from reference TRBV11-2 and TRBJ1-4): EAGVAQSPRYKIIEKRQSVAFWCNPISGHATLYWYQQILGQGPKLLIQFQNNGVVDDSQLPKDRFSAERLKGVDSTLKIQPAKLEDSAVYLCASSLGQSTTNEKLFFGSGTQLSVL.

The CDR3 DNA sequence: TGTGCCAGTAGTACCAAACAGGGTCGCGCTGAAGCTTTCTTT. Translated, it gives CASSTKQGRAEAFF. V gene TRBV19 combines with J gene TRBJ1-1; tentatively, D is TRBD1 (6 bases). Germline V gene data show CDR1 as LNHDA and CDR2 as SQIVND (reference sequence). V lost 4 bases to trimming and J lost 6 bases, with 15 bases between them. The CDR3 is 14 residues long.

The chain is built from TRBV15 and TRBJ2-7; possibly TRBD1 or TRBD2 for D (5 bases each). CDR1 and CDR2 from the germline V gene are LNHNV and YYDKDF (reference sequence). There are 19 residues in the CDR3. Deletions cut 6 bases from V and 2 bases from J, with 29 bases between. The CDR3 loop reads CATRELSSRGARGAYEQYF. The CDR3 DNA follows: TGTGCCACCAGAGAACTCAGCAGCCGAGGGGCAAGAGGGGCCTACGAGCAGTACTTC.

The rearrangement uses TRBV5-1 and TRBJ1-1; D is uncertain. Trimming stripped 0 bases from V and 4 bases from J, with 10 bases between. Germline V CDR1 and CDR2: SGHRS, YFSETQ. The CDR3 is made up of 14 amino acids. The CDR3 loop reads CASSLAGISTEAFF. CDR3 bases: TGCGCCAGCAGCTTGGCCGGGATTAGCACTGAAGCTTTCTTT. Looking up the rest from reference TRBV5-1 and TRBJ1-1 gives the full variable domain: KAGVTQTPRYLIKTRGQQVTLSCSPISGHRSVSWYQQTPGQGLQFLFEYFSETQRNKGNFPGRFSGRQFSNSRSEMNVSTLELGDSALYLCASSLAGISTEAFFGQGTRLTVV.

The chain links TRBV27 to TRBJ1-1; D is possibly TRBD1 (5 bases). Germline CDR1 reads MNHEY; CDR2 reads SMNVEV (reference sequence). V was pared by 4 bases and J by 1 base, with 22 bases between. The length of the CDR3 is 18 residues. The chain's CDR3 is CASSSILGDGLSNTEAFF. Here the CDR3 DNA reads TGTGCCAGCAGTTCCATATTGGGGGATGGCCTGTCGAACACTGAAGCTTTCTTT.

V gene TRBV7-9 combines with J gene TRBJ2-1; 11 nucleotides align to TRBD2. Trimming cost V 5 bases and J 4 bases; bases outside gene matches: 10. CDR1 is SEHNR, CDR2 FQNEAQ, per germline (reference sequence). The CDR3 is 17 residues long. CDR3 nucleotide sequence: TGTGCCAGCAGCGCCAGAATAGCGGGAGGGCTTTACAATGAGCAGTTCTTC. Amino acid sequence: CASSARIAGGLYNEQFF. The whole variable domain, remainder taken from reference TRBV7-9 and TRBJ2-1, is DTGVSQNPRHKITKRGQNVTFRCDPISEHNRLYWYRQTLGQGPEFLTYFQNEAQLEKSRLLSDRFSAERPKGSFSTLEIQRTEQGDSAMYLCASSARIAGGLYNEQFFGPGTRLTVL.

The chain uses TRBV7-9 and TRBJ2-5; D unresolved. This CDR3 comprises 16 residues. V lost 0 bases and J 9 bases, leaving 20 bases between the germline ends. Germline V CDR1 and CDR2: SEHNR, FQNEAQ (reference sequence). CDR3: CASSLAGGPLGEAQYF. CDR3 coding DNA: TGTGCCAGCAGCTTAGCCGGTGGGCCCCTCGGAGAAGCCCAGTACTTC.

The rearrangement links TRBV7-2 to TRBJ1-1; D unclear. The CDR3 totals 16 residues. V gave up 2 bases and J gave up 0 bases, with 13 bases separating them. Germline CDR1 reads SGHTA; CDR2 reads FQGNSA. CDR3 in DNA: TGTGCCAGCAGCTTACGTTTAGGAACCATGAACACTGAAGCTTTCTTT. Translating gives CASSLRLGTMNTEAFF.

The CDR3 region has the DNA TGCAGCGCCTATCGGAGACAGGGCTACAATGAGCAGTTCTTC. It is translated as CSAYRRQGYNEQFF. J is TRBJ2-1 and V is TRBV29-1; 7 bases are shared with TRBD1. V lost 7 bases, J lost 3 bases, and 9 bases stayed unmatched. CDR1 is SQVTM, CDR2 ANQGSEA, per germline. The CDR3 runs 14 residues.

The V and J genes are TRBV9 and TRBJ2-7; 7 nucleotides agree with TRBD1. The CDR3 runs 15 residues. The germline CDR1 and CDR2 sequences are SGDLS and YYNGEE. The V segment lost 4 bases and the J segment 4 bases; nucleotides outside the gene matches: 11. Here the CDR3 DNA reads TGTGCCAGCAGCCCCCGACAGGGAGAAGGGTACGAGCAGTACTTC. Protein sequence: CASSPRQGEGYEQYF. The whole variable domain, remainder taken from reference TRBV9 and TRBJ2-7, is DSGVTQTPKHLITATGQRVTLRCSPRSGDLSVYWYQQSLDQGLQFLIQYYNGEERAKGNILERFSAQQFPDLHSELNLSSLELGDSALYFCASSPRQGEGYEQYFGPGTRLTVT.

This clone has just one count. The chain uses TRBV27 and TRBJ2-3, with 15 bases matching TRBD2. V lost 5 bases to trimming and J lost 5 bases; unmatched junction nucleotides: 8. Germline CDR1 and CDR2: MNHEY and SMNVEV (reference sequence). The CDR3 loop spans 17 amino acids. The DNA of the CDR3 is TGTGCCAGCAGTGGACAACCGGGACTAGCGGGAGGAGATACGCAGTATTTT. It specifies CASSGQPGLAGGDTQYF.

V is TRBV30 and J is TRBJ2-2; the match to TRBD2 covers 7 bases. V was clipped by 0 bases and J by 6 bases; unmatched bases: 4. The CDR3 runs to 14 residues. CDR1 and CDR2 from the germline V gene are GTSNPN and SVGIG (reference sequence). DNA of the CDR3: TGTGCCTGGAGTGTTGGCGGGAGATCCGGGGAGCTGTTTTTT. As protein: CAWSVGGRSGELFF.

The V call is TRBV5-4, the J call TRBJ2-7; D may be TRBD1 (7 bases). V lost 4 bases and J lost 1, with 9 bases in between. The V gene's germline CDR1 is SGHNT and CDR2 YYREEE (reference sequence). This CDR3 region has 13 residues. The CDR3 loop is CASSAGQSYEQYF. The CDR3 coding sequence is TGTGCCAGCAGCGCGGGACAGTCCTACGAGCAGTACTTC.

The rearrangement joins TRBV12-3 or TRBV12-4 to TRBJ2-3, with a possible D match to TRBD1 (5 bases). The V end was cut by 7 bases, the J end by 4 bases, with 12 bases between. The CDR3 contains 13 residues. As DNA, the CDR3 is TGTGCCAGCACCCAGGGTGGTGCAGATACGCAGTATTTT. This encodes CASTQGGADTQYF.

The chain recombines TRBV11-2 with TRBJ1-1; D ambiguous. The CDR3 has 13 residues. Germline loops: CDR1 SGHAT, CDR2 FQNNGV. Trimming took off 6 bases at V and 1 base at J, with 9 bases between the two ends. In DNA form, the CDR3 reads TGTGCCAGCAGTCTCCTTGGGAACACTGAAGCTTTCTTT. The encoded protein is CASSLLGNTEAFF.

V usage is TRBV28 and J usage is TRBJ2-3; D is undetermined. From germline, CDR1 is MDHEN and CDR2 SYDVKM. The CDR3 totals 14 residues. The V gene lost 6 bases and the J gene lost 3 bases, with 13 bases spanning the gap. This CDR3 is CASSQPGTTDTQYF. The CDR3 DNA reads TGTGCCAGCAGCCAGCCGGGTACAACAGATACGCAGTATTTT.

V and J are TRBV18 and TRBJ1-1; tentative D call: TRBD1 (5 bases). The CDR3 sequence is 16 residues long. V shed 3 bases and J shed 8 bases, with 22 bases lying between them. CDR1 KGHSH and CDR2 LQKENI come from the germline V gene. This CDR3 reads CASSPLGGGKGIEAFF. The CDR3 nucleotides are TGTGCCAGCTCACCTCTGGGGGGAGGGAAGGGGATCGAAGCTTTCTTT.

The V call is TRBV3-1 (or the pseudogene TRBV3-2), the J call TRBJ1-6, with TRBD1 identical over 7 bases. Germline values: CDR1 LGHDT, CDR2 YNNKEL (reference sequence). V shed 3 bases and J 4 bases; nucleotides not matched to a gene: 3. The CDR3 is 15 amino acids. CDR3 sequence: CASSQSTGYNSPLHF. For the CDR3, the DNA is TGTGCCAGCAGCCAGTCGACAGGGTATAATTCACCCCTCCACTTT.

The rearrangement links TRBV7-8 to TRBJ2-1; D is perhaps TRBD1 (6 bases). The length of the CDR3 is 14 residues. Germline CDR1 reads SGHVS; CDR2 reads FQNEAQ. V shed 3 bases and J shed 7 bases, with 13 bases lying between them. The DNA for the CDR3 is TGTGCCAGCAGCTTGGAACAGGGTTGGAATGAGCAGTTCTTC. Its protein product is CASSLEQGWNEQFF.

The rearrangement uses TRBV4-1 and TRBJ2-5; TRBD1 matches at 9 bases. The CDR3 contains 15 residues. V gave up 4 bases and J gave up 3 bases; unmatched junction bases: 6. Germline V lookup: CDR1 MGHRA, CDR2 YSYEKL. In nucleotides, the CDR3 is TGCGCCAGCAGCCCGATCGGGACAGGGAAAGAGACCCAGTACTTC. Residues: CASSPIGTGKETQYF.

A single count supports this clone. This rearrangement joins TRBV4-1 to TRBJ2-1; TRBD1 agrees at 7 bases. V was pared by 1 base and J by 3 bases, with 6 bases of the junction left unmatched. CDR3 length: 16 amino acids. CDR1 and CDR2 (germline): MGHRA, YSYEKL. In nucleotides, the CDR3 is TGCGCCAGCAGCCAAGGTCCAGGACAGGTCTACAATGAGCAGTTCTTC. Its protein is CASSQGPGQVYNEQFF.

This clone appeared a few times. As DNA, the CDR3 is TGTGCCACCAGCACTAGCGGGAGTGGCACAGATACGCAGTATTTT. It encodes CATSTSGSGTDTQYF. The rearrangement joins TRBV15 to TRBJ2-3, with 10 bases matching TRBD2. There are 15 residues in the CDR3. The germline V gene has CDR1 LNHNV and CDR2 YYDKDF (reference sequence). V dropped 4 bases and J dropped 1; count of bases not matched to a gene: 2.

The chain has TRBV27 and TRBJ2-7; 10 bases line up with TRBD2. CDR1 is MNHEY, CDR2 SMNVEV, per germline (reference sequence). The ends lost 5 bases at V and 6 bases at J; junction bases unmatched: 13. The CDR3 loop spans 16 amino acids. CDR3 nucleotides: TGTGCCAGCAGTCCGGGGAGTAGCGGGGGGTTTCGCGAGCAGTACTTC. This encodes CASSPGSSGGFREQYF.

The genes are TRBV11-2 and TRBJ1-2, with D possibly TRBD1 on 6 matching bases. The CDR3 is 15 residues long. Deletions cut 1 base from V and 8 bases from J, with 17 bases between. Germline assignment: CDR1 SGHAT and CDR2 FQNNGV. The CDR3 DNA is TGTGCCAGCAGCTTAGCCGGTAGGACAGAGGACGGCTACACCTTC. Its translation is CASSLAGRTEDGYTF. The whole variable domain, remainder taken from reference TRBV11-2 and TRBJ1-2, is EAGVAQSPRYKIIEKRQSVAFWCNPISGHATLYWYQQILGQGPKLLIQFQNNGVVDDSQLPKDRFSAERLKGVDSTLKIQPAKLEDSAVYLCASSLAGRTEDGYTFGSGTRLTVV.

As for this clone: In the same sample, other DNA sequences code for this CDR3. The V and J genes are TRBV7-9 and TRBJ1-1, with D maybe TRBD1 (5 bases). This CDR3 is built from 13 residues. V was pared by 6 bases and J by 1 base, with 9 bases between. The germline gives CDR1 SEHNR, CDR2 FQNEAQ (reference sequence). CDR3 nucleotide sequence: TGTGCCAGCAGTTTGACAGAGAACACTGAAGCTTTCTTT. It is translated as CASSLTENTEAFF.

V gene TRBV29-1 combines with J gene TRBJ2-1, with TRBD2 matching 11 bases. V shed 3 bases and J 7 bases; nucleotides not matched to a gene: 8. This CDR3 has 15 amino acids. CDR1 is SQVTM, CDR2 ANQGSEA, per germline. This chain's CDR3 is CSVDQTSGSTNEQFF. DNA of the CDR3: TGCAGCGTTGACCAAACTAGCGGGAGTACAAATGAGCAGTTCTTC.

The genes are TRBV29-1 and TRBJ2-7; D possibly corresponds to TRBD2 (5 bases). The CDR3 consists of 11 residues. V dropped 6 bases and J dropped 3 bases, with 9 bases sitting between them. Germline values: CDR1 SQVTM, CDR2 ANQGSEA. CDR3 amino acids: CSVARGYEQYF. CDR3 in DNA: TGCAGCGTCGCCCGGGGCTACGAGCAGTACTTC.

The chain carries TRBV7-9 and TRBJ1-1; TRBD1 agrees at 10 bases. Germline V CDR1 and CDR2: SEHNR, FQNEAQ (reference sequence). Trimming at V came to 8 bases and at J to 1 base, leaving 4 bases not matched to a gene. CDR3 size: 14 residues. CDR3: CASLGQGGNTEAFF. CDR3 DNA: TGTGCCAGCCTCGGACAGGGGGGGAACACTGAAGCTTTCTTT.